This entry is about one T cell receptor (beta chain). No antigen is known for it. No qualities accompany the bases; no much larger clone lies one base away. The collaborating institutions used their own protocols to collect whole blood in K2EDTA tubes. Collaborator samples were shipped for TCRbeta analysis as frozen whole blood, isolated PBMCs, or DNA extracted from either sample type. The sample originates from a study of blood T cell repertoires in COVID-19 (dated by TCRdb to 2020 to 2021). Notes on the research overall: Collaborator samples came from the United States, Italy and Spain and covered acute and convalescent phases of COVID-19. Deeply sampled blood TCRbeta repertoires from subjects exposed to, actively infected with, or recovered from COVID-19 were included in the dataset. The prospective study material was composed of cDNA or gDNA derived from T cells, B-cell-depleted T cells, or PBMCs. A freely available public database, intended as a resource for researchers studying the immune response to SARS-CoV-2, is where the repertoires were released. Where HLA class I and class II types were available, the types were taken from metadata supplied by the sample provider, not from assay-based typing. Nearly every sample came with metadata listing a de-identified subject ID, COVID-19 status, age in years and sex. The samples were drawn from the first 160 participants of the ongoing ImmuneRACE study and from 950 to 1,500 subjects provided by 6 global collaborators. General conclusions and limits of the study: The quantity of clinical and demographic metadata differed by source and by participant and was supplied without curation.

TCRbeta CDR3 regions were amplified from genomic DNA using the immunoSEQ Assay, a bias-controlled multiplex PCR. From the authors' description of their analysis: Within the assay, amplification of reference gene primers was used to estimate how many nucleated cells each sample contained. Sequence reads were collapsed and filtered to measure the absolute abundance of every unique TCRbeta CDR3 rearrangement. For each sample, productive Simpson clonality was calculated by taking the square root of Simpson's diversity index across productive rearrangements. TCRdb limited this immuneACCESS table to in-frame rearrangements with V and J called. A share of clones is missing; checked studies link under half to unresolved V genes, and the rest is unexplained. The D gene and trimming were derived from the DNA, and the V and J assignments and clone size from that table. The sample yields 9,500 to 15,000 clones; roughly 82% were counted once. The ten largest clonotypes hold 3% to 4.5% of the sample.

Compared with germline, V lacks 4 bases and J lacks 3 bases; bases without a gene match: 10. Based on the germline V gene (reference sequence), the CDR1 and CDR2 sequences are SGHAT and FQDESV. Measured from the cysteine to the phenylalanine, the CDR3 is 16 residues long. This entry keeps only the CDR3 DNA: 48 bases, framed from base 1. In this chain, TRBV11-1 is recombined with TRBJ2-3, with 7 junctional bases fitting TRBD1. The specimen sequenced was peripheral blood. The source of this sequence is a woman aged 60-70 years with acute or convalescent COVID-19. The sequenced DNA is TGTGCCAGCAGCTCTTTGACAGGGATGAGGACAGATACGCAGTATTTT. Translated, it gives CASSSLTGMRTDTQYF. The CDR3, completed at both ends by the reference TRBV11-1 and TRBJ2-3 genes, gives the full variable domain EAEVAQSPRYKITEKSQAVAFWCDPISGHATLYWYRQILGQGPELLVQFQDESVVDDSQLPKDRFSAERLKGVDSTLKIQPAELGDSAMYLCASSSLTGMRTDTQYFGPGTRLTVL.